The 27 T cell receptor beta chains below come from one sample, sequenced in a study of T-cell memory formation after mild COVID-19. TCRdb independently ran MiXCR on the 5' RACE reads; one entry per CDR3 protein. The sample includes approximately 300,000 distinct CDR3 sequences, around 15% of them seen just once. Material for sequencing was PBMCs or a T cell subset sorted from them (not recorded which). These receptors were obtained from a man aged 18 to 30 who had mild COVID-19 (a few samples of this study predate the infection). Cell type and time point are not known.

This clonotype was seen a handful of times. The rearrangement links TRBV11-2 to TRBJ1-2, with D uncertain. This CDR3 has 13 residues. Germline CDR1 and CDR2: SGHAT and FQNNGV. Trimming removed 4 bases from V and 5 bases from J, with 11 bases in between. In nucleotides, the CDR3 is TGTGCCAGCAGCTCCGGGGTCGTGTATGGCTACACCTTC. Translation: CASSSGVVYGYTF.

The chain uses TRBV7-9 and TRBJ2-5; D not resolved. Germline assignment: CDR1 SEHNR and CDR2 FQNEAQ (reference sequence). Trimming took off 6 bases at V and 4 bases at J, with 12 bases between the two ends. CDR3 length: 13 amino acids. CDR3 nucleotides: TGTGCCAGCAGAGATAAGGGTTCAGAGACCCAGTACTTC. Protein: CASRDKGSETQYF.

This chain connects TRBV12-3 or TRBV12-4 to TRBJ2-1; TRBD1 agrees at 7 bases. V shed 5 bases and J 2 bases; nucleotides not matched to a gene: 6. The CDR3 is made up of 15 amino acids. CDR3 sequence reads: CASSPLQGTYNEQFF. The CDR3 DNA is TGTGCCAGCAGTCCCCTACAGGGGACCTACAATGAGCAGTTCTTC.

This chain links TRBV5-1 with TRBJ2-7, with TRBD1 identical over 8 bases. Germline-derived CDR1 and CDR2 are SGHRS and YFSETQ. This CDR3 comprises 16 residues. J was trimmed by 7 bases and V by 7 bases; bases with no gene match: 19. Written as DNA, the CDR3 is TGCGCCAGCTGCCACGGACCCCAGGACAGGGAATGGGAGCAGTACGTC. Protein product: CASCHGPQDREWEQYV.

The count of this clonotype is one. This CDR3 reads CASSSKGRGRGGYTF. In DNA, the CDR3 is TGTGCCAGCAGTTCGAAGGGCAGGGGGCGAGGTGGCTACACCTTC. The chain links TRBV27 to TRBJ1-2; TRBD1 matches at 8 bases. The CDR3 loop spans 15 amino acids. V trimming: 4 bases; J trimming: 7 bases; junction bases outside the gene matches: 11. Germline-derived CDR1 and CDR2 are MNHEY and SMNVEV (reference sequence).

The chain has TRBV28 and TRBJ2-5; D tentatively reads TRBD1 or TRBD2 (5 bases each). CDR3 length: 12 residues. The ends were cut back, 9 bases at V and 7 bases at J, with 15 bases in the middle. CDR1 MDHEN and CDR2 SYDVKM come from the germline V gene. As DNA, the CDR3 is TGTGCCAGTCGCCTCGAGGGGAGGACCCAGTACTTC. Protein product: CASRLEGRTQYF.

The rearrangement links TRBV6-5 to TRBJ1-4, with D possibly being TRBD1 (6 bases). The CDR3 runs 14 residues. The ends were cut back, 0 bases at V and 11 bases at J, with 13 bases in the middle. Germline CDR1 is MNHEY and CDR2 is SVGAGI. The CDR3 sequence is CASSYSRAQGKLFF. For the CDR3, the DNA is TGTGCCAGCAGTTACTCAAGGGCCCAGGGGAAACTGTTTTTT.

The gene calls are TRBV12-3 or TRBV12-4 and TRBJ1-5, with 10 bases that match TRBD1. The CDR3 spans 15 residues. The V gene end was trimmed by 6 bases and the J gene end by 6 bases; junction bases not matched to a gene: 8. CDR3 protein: CASSQSRTGGQPQHF. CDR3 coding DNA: TGTGCCAGCAGCCAAAGTAGGACAGGGGGTCAGCCCCAGCATTTT.

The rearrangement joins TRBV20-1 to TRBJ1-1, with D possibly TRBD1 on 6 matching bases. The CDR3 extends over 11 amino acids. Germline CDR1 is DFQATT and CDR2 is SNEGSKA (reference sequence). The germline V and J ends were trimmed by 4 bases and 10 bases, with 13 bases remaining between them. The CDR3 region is CSATTGNRAFF. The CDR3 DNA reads TGCAGTGCTACAACAGGGAATCGAGCTTTCTTT.

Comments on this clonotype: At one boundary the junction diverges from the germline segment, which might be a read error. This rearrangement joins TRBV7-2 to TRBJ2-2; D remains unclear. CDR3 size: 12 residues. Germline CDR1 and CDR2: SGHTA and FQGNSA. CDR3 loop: CASSLVGSPWVF. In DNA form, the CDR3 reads TGTGCCAGCAGCTTAGTCGGGTCCCCCTGGGTTTTT.

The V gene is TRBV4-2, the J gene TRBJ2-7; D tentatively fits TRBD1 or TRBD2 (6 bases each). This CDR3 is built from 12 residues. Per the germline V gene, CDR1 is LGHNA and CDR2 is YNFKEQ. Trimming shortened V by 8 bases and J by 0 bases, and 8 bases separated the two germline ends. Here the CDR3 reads CASAGHSYEQYF. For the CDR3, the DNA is TGTGCCAGCGCGGGACACTCCTACGAGCAGTACTTC.

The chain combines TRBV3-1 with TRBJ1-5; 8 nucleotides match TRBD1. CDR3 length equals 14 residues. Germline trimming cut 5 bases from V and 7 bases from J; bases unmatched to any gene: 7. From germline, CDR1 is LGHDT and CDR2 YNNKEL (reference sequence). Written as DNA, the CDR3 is TGTGCCAGCAGCAGGGGACAGGCCAGCCAGCCCCAGCATTTT. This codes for CASSRGQASQPQHF.

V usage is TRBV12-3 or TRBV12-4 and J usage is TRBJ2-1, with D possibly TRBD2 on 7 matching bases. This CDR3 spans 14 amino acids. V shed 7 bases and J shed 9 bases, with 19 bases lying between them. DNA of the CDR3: TGTGCCAGCACCGAGAGGGGGGGGAGTATTGAGCAGTTCTTC. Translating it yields CASTERGGSIEQFF.

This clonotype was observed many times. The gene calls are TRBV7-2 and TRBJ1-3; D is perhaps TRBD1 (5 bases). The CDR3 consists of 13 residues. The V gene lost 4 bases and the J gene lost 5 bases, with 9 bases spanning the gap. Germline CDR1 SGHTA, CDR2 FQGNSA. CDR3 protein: CASSSGTRNTIYF. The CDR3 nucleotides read TGTGCCAGCAGCTCCGGGACGAGAAACACCATATATTTT.

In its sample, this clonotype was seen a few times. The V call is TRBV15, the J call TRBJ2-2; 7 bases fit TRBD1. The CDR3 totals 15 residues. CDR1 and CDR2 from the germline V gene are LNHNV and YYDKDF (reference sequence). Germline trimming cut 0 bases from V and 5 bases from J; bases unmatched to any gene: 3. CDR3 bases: TGTGCCACCAGCAGAGATACGGGACAGACCGGGGAGCTGTTTTTT. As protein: CATSRDTGQTGELFF.

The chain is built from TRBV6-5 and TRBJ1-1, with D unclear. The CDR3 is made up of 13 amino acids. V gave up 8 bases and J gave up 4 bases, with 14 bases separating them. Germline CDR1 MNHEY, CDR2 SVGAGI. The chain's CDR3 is CASGTRGSTEAFF. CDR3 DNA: TGTGCCAGCGGTACTCGAGGGAGCACTGAAGCTTTCTTT.

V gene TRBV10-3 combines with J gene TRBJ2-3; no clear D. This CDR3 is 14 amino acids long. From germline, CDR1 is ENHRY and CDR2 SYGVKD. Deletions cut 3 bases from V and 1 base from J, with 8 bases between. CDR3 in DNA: TGTGCCATCAGTGACCCGCAGGGCACAGATACGCAGTATTTT. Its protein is CAISDPQGTDTQYF.

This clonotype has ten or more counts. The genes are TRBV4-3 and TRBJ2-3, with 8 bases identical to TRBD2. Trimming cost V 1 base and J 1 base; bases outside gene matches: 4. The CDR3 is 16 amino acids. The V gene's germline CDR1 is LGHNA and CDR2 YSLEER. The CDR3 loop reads CASSQGTGGRTDTQYF. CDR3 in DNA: TGCGCCAGCAGCCAAGGGACGGGGGGGCGCACAGATACGCAGTATTTT.

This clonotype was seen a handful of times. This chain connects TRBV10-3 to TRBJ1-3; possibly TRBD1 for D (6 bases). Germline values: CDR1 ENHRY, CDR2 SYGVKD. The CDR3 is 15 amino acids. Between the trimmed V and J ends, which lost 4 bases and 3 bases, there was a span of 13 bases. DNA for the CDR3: TGTGCCATCAGTGCCTCGGGACACCGTGGAAACACCATATATTTT. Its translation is CAISASGHRGNTIYF.

CDR3 sequence reads: CASSPSGQGDTGELFF. The CDR3 nucleotides read TGTGCCAGCAGCCCCTCCGGACAAGGAGACACCGGGGAGCTGTTTTTT. The rearrangement uses TRBV9 and TRBJ2-2, with a possible D match to TRBD1 (5 bases). V dropped 4 bases and J dropped 3 bases, with 16 bases sitting between them. Germline V gene lookup returns CDR1 SGDLS and CDR2 YYNGEE. CDR3 length: 16 amino acids. The full variable domain, with the rest looked up from reference TRBV9 and TRBJ2-2, is DSGVTQTPKHLITATGQRVTLRCSPRSGDLSVYWYQQSLDQGLQFLIQYYNGEERAKGNILERFSAQQFPDLHSELNLSSLELGDSALYFCASSPSGQGDTGELFFGEGSRLTVL.

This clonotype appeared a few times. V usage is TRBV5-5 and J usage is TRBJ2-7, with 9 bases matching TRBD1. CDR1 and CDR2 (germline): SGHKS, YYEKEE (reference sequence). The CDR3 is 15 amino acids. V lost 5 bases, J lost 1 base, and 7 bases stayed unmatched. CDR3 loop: CASSPPGQGSYEQYF. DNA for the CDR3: TGTGCCAGCAGTCCGCCGGGACAGGGTTCCTACGAGCAGTACTTC. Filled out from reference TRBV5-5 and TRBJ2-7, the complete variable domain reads DAGVTQSPTHLIKTRGQQVTLRCSPISGHKSVSWYQQVLGQGPQFIFQYYEKEERGRGNFPDRFSARQFPNYSSELNVNALLLGDSALYLCASSPPGQGSYEQYFGPGTRLTVT.

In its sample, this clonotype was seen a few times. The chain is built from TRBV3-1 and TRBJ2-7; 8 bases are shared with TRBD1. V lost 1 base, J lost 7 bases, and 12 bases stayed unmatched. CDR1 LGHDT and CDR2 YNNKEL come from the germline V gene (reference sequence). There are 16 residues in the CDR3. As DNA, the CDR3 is TGTGCCAGCAGCCAAGCTCCGGGGCAGGGGGCGAGGGAGCAGTACTTC. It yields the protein CASSQAPGQGAREQYF.

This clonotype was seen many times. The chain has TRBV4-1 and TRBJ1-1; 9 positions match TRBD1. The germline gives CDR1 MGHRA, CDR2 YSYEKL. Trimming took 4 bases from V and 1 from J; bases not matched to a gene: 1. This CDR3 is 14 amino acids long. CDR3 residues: CASSRTGANTEAFF. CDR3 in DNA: TGCGCCAGCAGCCGGACAGGGGCGAACACTGAAGCTTTCTTT.

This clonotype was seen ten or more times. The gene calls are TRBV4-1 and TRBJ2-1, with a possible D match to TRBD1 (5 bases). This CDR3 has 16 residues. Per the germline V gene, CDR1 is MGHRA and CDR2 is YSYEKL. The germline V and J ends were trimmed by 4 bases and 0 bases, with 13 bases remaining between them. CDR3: CASSRPTVSSYNEQFF. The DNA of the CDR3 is TGCGCCAGCAGCCGTCCGACAGTGAGCTCCTACAATGAGCAGTTCTTC.

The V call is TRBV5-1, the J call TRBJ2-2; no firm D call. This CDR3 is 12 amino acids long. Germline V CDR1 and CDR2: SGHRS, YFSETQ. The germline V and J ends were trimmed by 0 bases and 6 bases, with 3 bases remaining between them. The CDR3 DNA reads TGCGCCAGCAGCTTGGACGCCGGGGAGCTGTTTTTT. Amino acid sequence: CASSLDAGELFF.

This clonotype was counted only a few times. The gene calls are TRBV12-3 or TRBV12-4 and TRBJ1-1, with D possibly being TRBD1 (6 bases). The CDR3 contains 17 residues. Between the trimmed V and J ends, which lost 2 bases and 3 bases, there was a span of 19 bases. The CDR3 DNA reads TGTGCCAGCAGTTTATGGGGGGCGCGGGAGGGACACACTGAAGCTTTCTTT. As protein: CASSLWGAREGHTEAFF.

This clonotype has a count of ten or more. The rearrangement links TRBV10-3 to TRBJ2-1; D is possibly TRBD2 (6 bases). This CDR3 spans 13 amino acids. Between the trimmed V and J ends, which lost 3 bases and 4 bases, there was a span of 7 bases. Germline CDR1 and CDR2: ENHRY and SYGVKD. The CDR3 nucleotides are TGTGCCATCAGTGAAGGGACTTACAATGAGCAGTTCTTC. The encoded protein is CAISEGTYNEQFF.